This T cell receptor beta chain was retrieved from a study of T cell changes during pregnancy in multiple sclerosis (dated by TCRdb to between 2018 and 2021). Context from the whole study: The study looked at changes in the T cell repertoire across pregnancy in women with multiple sclerosis.

Inclusive of the bounding cysteine and phenylalanine, the CDR3 is 16 residues long. Only the CDR3 part of the read is kept: 48 bases, read in frame from the first base. V and J are truncated by 0 bases and 6 bases respectively, leaving an intervening sequence of 16 bases. The germline V gene sets CDR1 to SGDLS and CDR2 to YYNGEE. Libraries were constructed by the immunoSEQ multiplex PCR assay. This immuneACCESS table, as held by TCRdb, lists in-frame sequences with V and J called but not all clones. Of the missing ones, under half trace to an unresolved V gene in checked studies; the others have no known cause. The sample has tens of thousands of clones on record, 80% to 95% of them singletons. The biggest ten clones account for roughly 3.2% of the sample. In regard to this clone: The clone's antigen remains unknown. No base quality information exists; no much larger clone differs at one position.

This TCR was sampled from a female donor in good health, enrolled as a control in a pregnancy study. The sample in question was CD8+ T cells from peripheral blood mononuclear cells, obtained in the third trimester of pregnancy. The sequence links TRBV9 to TRBJ2-1; a weak D assignment points to TRBD2 (6 bases agree). In nucleotide form, the sequence is TGTGCCAGCAGCGTAGCTGGAGGGGCCGAAAGCAATGAGCAGTTCTTC. It specifies CASSVAGGAESNEQFF. With the rest looked up from the reference TRBV9 and TRBJ2-1 genes rather than sequenced, the full variable domain is DSGVTQTPKHLITATGQRVTLRCSPRSGDLSVYWYQQSLDQGLQFLIQYYNGEERAKGNILERFSAQQFPDLHSELNLSSLELGDSALYFCASSVAGGAESNEQFFGPGTRLTVL.